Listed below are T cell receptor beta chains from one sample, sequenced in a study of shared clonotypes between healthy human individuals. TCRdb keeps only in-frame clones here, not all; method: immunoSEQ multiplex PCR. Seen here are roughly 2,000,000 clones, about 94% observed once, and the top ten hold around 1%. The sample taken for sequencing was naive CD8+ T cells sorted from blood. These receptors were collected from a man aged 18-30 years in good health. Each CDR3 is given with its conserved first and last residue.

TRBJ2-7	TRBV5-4	CARTNEQYF
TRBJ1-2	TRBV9	CASSGITGTGANYGYTF
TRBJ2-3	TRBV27	CASSSRESTDTQYF
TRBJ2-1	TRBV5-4	CASSSGQGDNEQFF
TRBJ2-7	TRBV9	CASSVGRGLSYEQYF
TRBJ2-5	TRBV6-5	CASSPEGGAVETQYF
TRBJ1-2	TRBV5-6	CASSLFWVGEDYGYTF
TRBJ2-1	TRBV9	CASSVGLAGGEQFF
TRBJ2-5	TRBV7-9	CASSLGPLETQYF
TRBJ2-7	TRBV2	CASSGSTYEQYF
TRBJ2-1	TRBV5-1	CASTRTGAVYNEQFF
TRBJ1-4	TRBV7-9	CASSLLGEATNEKLFF
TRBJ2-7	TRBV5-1	CASSLRSGTVAYEQYF
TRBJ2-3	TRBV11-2	CASSSGRVTDTQYF
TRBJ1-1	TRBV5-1	CASSLVVTGSDEAFF
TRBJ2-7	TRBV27	CASSPPLGVTVPSEQYF
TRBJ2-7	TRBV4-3	CASSQEKVLDSSYEQYF
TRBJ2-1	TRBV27	CASNLLAGVENEQFF
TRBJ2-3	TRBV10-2	CASSELEAASTDTQYF
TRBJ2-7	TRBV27	CASKDNYEQYF
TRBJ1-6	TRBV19	CASSMSTGNSPLHF
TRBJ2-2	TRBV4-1	CASSQRLAVNTGELFF
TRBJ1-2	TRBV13	CASSLEGGHDGYGYTF
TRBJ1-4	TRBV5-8	CASSLANSGQDGEKLFF
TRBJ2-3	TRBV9	CASSVASGDTQYF
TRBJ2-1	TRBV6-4	CASSDPGLAGPDNEQFF
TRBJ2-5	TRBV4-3	CASSLVLDRAGETQYF
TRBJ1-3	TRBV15	CATSREGCGNTIYF
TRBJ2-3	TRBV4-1	CASSQLTSGGEDTQYF
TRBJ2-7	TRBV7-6	CASSPDTYYEQYF
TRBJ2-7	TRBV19	CASGDRGWNEQYF
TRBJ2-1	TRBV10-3	CAISESYEPGNEQFF
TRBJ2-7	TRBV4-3	CASSQDTGNYEQYF
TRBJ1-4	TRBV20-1	CSGAVNEKLFF
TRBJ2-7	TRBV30	CAWSAPSGGEQYF
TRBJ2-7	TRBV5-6	CASSGLAGEQYF
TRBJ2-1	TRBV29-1	CSAPLEGTPYGEQFF